Listed here is a single T cell receptor (beta chain). Antigen: not known. The record originates from a study of PD-L1 blockade in urothelial cancer. For the study at large: After treatment start, blood was analyzed at 3 weeks (second dose) and at 6 weeks. Study-level results: Tumor-associated clones in the blood of durable-benefit patients grew more at 3 weeks.

Libraries were prepared by immunoSEQ multiplex PCR; TCRdb keeps only in-frame clonotypes and omits some of them. The sample yields 35,000 to 45,000 clones, approximately 92% seen once. Losses at the gene ends were 6 bases for V and 3 bases for J; bases not matched to a gene: 9. This CDR3 has 15 residues. Germline-derived CDR1 and CDR2 are SGHRS and YFSETQ. This specimen consisted of PBMCs, obtained around atezolizumab (anti-PD-L1) treatment. The origin of this receptor is a man between 65 and 79 years old with urothelial cancer. The chain is built from TRBV5-1 and TRBJ1-1; TRBD1 matches 9 bases. The DNA for the CDR3 is TGCGCCAGCAACCAACAGGGGGCAGTGGACACTGAAGCTTTCTTT. Protein sequence: CASNQQGAVDTEAFF.